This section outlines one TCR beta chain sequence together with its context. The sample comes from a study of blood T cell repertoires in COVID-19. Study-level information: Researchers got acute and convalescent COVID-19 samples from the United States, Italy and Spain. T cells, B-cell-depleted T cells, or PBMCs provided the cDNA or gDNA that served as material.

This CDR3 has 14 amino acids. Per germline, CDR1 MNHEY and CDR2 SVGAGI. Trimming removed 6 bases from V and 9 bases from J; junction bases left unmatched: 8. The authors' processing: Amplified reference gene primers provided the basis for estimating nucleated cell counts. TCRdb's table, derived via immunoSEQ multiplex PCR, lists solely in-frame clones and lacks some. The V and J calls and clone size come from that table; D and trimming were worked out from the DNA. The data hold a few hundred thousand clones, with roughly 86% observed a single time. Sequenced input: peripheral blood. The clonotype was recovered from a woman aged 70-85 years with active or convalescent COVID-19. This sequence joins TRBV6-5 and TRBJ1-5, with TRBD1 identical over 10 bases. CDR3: CASSRDRGRGPQHF. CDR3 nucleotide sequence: TGTGCCAGCAGCCGTGACAGGGGGCGCGGGCCCCAGCATTTT.